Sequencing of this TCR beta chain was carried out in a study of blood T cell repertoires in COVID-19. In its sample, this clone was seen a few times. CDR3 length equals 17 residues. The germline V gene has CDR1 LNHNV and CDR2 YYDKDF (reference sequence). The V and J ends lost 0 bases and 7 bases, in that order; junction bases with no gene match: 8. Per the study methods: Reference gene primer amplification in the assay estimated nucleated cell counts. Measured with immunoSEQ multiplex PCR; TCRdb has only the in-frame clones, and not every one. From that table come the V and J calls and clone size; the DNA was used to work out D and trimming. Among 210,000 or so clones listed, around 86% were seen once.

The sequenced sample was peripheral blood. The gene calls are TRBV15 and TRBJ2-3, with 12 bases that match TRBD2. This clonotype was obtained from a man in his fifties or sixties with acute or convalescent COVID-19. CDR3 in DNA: TGTGCCACCAGCAGAGACCGACTAGCGGGGGCCTCGTATACGCAGTATTTT. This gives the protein CATSRDRLAGASYTQYF. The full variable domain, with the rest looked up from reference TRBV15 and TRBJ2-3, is DAMVIQNPRYQVTQFGKPVTLSCSQTLNHNVMYWYQQKSSQAPKLLFHYYDKDFNNEADTPDNFQSRRPNTSFCFLDIRSPGLGDTAMYLCATSRDRLAGASYTQYFGPGTRLTVL.